The rows below give T cell receptor beta chains drawn from one sample of a study of response to subunit inactivated influenza vaccine. TCRdb used MiXCR to reprocess the RT-PCR reads, holding one entry per CDR3 protein. The sample lists hundreds of thousands of distinct CDR3 sequences; 15% to 19% were seen once. The sample consisted of PBMCs from blood, taken about 13 days after vaccination. Receptors were obtained from a man aged 45 to 65 who received an inactivated influenza vaccine. Both conserved end residues are part of each CDR3. Each record gives: D gene, clone size, J gene, V gene, CDR3 DNA, CDR3 protein. The D gene is left open where the match is weak. Not every row has a clone size; where given, it reads once, few, many or a size class.

>NA|NA|TRBJ1-1|TRBV20-1
TGCAGTGCTAGAGATCCGACTGAAGCTTTCTTT
CSARDPTEAFF
>NA|few|TRBJ1-1|TRBV18
TGTGCCAGCTCACCAAGGGCGGAGCCCTCCACTGAAGCTTTCTTT
CASSPRAEPSTEAFF
>NA|NA|TRBJ2-7|TRBV6-2/TRBV6-3
TGTGCCAGCAGTCCACCGAGCCCCTACGAGCAGTACTTC
CASSPPSPYEQYF
>NA|NA|TRBJ1-1|TRBV18
TGTGCCAGCTCACACCCTACAGGCGCTGAAGCTTTCTTT
CASSHPTGAEAFF
>NA|many|TRBJ2-6|TRBV11-1
TGTGCCAGCAGCCCCAGTCGGGGGGCAAGCTCTGGGGCCAACGTCCTGACTTTC
CASSPSRGASSGANVLTF
>TRBD1|NA|TRBJ1-4|TRBV11-3
TGTGCCAGCAGCTCACAGGGGGCGAGGGAAAAACTGTTTTTT
CASSSQGAREKLFF
>NA|NA|TRBJ1-2|TRBV28
TGTGCCAGCAGTCCCCAAGCCGGGATCAATGGCTACACCTTC
CASSPQAGINGYTF
>NA|many|TRBJ2-3|TRBV27
TGTGCCAGCAGCTTGGGGTTAGATACGCAGTATTTT
CASSLGLDTQYF
>NA|NA|TRBJ2-2|TRBV6-5
TGTGCCAGCAGTTACTACGGGAGGAACACCGGGGAGCTGTTTTTT
CASSYYGRNTGELFF
>NA|NA|TRBJ2-1|TRBV9
TGTGCCAGCAATGGGGGTTTCTCCTACAATGAGCAGTTCTTC
CASNGGFSYNEQFF
>NA|many|TRBJ2-7|TRBV2
TGTGCCAGCAAGGTCCGATCCTACGAGCAGTACTTC
CASKVRSYEQYF
>NA|many|TRBJ2-7|TRBV20-1
TGCAGTGCTAGAGGTGGGGCCTACGAGCAGTACTTC
CSARGGAYEQYF
>TRBD1|few|TRBJ2-7|TRBV20-1
TGCAGTGCCCCCCGGGACAGGGGGCCCTACGAGCAGTACTTC
CSAPRDRGPYEQYF
>TRBD2|few|TRBJ2-3|TRBV4-1
TGCGCCAGCAGCCATAGGGCTAGCGGGGGGGCTAGCACAGATACGCAGTATTTT
CASSHRASGGASTDTQYF
>NA|NA|TRBJ2-7|TRBV20-1
TGCAGTGCTCAGGGTTGGGACCCTCCCTACGAGCAGTACTTC
CSAQGWDPPYEQYF
>NA|many|TRBJ2-5|TRBV18
TGTGCCAGCTCACCTGGGAGACAAGAGACCCAGTACTTC
CASSPGRQETQYF
>NA|NA|TRBJ1-5|TRBV7-9
TGTGCCAGCAGCTTATATCAGGATCAGCCCCAGCATTTT
CASSLYQDQPQHF
>NA|many|TRBJ2-1|TRBV5-1
TGCGCCAGCAGCTGGAAGAGCGGAGATGAGCAGTTCTTC
CASSWKSGDEQFF
>TRBD1|few|TRBJ2-5|TRBV20-1
TGCAGTGCTAGAGGGGGACAGGGGGCGGAGGAGACCCAGTACTTC
CSARGGQGAEETQYF
>NA|few|TRBJ1-1|TRBV12-3/TRBV12-4
TGTGCCAGCACCGACGGGCGGATTCGAGAAGCTTTCTTT
CASTDGRIREAFF
>TRBD2|NA|TRBJ2-1|TRBV6-1
TGTGCCAGCAGTCGGACTAGCGGGCCGACCGGGCAGTTCTTC
CASSRTSGPTGQFF
>NA|NA|TRBJ2-1|TRBV5-6
TGTGCCAGCAGCTTGCTGCGAGGGCCCGAAGAGGATGAGCAGTTCTTC
CASSLLRGPEEDEQFF
>TRBD2|NA|TRBJ2-2|TRBV6-2/TRBV6-3
TGTGCCAGCAGACACAGCGGGGGGCCGAACACCGGGGAGCTGTTTTTT
CASRHSGGPNTGELFF
>TRBD2|few|TRBJ2-3|TRBV9
TGTGCCAGCAGCGGACGGGAGGGCCGAGGGGCCACAGATACGCAGTATTTT
CASSGREGRGATDTQYF
>TRBD2|many|TRBJ2-1|TRBV7-9
TGTGCCAGCAGCTTACTAGCGGGGGGCCCGATCGATGAGCAGTTCTTC
CASSLLAGGPIDEQFF
>NA|few|TRBJ2-2|TRBV6-1
TGTGCCAGCATCACCGCGGCCCCTACCTTGAACACCGGGGAGCTGTTTTTT
CASITAAPTLNTGELFF
>NA|few|TRBJ2-3|TRBV12-3/TRBV12-4
TGTGCCAGCAGTTTTTTGGGCAGCCCAGATACGCAGTATTTT
CASSFLGSPDTQYF
>TRBD2|NA|TRBJ2-1|TRBV3-1
TGTGCCAGCAGCCCTGGACTAGCGGGAGGTGCGCAGTTCTTC
CASSPGLAGGAQFF
>NA|NA|TRBJ1-1|TRBV7-9
TGTGCCAGCAGCTTAGATGGGTTCACTGAAGCTTTCTTT
CASSLDGFTEAFF
>NA|NA|TRBJ2-5|TRBV15
TGTGCCACCAGCAGAGTTGAGTTTGAGACCCAGTACTTC
CATSRVEFETQYF